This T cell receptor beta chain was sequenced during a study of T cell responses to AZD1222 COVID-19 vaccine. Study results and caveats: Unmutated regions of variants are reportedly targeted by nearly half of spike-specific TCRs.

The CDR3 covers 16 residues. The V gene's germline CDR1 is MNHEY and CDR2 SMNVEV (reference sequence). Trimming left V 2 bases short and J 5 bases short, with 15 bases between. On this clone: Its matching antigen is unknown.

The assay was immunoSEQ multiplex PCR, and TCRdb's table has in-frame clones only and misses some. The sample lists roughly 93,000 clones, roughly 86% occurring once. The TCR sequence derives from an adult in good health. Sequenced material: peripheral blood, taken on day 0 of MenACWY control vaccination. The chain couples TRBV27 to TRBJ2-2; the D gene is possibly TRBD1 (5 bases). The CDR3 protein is CASSLPRQIGTGELFF. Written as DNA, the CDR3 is TGTGCCAGCAGTTTACCCAGACAGATAGGTACCGGGGAGCTGTTTTTT.